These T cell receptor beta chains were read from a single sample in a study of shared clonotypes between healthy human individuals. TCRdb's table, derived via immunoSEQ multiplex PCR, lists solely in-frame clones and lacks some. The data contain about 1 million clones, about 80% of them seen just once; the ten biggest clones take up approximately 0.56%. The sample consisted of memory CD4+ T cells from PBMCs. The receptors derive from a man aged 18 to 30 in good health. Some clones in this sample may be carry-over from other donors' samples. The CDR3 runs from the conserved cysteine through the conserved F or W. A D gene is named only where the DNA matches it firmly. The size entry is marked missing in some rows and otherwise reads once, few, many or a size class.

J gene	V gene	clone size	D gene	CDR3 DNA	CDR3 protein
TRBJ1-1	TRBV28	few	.	TGTGCCAGCGGGGACCTCCGACGAGCTGAAGCTTTCTTT	CASGDLRRAEAFF
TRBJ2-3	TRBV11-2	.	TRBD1	TGTGCCAGCAGCCTTACAGGGGCGAGGACAGATACGCAGTATTTT	CASSLTGARTDTQYF
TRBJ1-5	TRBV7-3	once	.	TGTGCCAGCAGCTTAACGGAGGGGACCACCAATCAGCCCCAGCATTTT	CASSLTEGTTNQPQHF
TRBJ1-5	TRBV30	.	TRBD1	TGTGCCTGGACTAGGGGGCTTGGGGATCAGCCCCAGCATTTT	CAWTRGLGDQPQHF
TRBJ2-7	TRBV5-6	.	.	TGTGCCAGCAGCTTGCGCGGGTTTATAGGCTACGAGCAGTACTTC	CASSLRGFIGYEQYF
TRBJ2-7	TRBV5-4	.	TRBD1	TGTGCCAGCAGCGCTGGACAGGAGATCTACGAGCAGTACTTC	CASSAGQEIYEQYF
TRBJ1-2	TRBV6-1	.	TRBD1	TGTGCCAGCAGTGCTCCCGACAGGGATGGCTACACCTTC	CASSAPDRDGYTF
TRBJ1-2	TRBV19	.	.	TGTGCCAGTAGTATAAGTATAGCTAACTATGGCTACACCTTC	CASSISIANYGYTF
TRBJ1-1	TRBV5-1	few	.	TGCGCCAGCAGCTTGGCCGTCGGAGCAGGGGTTGGGACTGAAGCTTTCTTT	CASSLAVGAGVGTEAFF
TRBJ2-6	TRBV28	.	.	TGTGCCAGCAGTTTGGGGGGAGCCTCTGGGGCCAACGTCCTGACTTTC	CASSLGGASGANVLTF
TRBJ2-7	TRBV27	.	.	TGTGCCAGCAGTTCCCGCGGCCTAGCCCTCTCCTACGAGCAGTACTTC	CASSSRGLALSYEQYF
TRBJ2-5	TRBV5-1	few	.	TGCGCCACCCGCCCGCAAGGGGGCCAAGAGACCCAGTACTTC	CATRPQGGQETQYF
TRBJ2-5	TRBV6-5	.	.	TGTGCCAGCAGTGGGACGGGACCATCCCAAGAGACCCAGTACTTC	CASSGTGPSQETQYF
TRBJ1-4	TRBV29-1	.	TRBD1	TGCAGCGTTGCTCAAACAGGGGGCGGGAACCCCTTTAATGAAAAACTGTTTTTT	CSVAQTGGGNPFNEKLFF
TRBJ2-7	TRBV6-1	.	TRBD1	TGTGCCAGCAGTGTTACGACAGGGGAGTACGAGCAGTACTTC	CASSVTTGEYEQYF
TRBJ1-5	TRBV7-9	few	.	TGTGCCAGCAGCCTACATAGCAATCAGCCCCAGCATTTT	CASSLHSNQPQHF
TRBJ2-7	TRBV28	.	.	TGTGCCAGCAGTTTGGGTACAGGTGGCTACGAGCAGTACTTC	CASSLGTGGYEQYF
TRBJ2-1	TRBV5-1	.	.	TGCGCCAGCAGAAGGAACAGGGCCCAGGGGAATGAGCAGTTCTTC	CASRRNRAQGNEQFF
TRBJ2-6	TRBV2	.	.	TGTGCCAGCAGTGACGGACTTAGCTCTGGGGCCAACGTCCTGACTTTC	CASSDGLSSGANVLTF
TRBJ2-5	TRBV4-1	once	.	TGCGCCAGCAGCCAAGCCGACAGAAAAGAGACCCAGTACTTC	CASSQADRKETQYF
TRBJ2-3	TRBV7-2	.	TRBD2	TGTGCCAGCAGCTCCATGGGTGGCGGGAGAGATACGCAGTATTTT	CASSSMGGGRDTQYF
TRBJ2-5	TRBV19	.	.	TGTGCCAGTAGTATAGATATGATACAGAAAGAGACCCAGTACTTC	CASSIDMIQKETQYF
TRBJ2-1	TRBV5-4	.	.	TGTGCCAGCAGTCCCGAACGGACGTTCTACAATGAGCAGTTCTTC	CASSPERTFYNEQFF
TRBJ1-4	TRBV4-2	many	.	TGTGCCAGCAGCCAAGACGGCCGGTTGATTTTT	CASSQDGRLIF
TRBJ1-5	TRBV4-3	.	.	TGCGCCAGCAGCCAAGGGTATGGGGGGGCTCAGCAGCCCCAGCATTTT	CASSQGYGGAQQPQHF
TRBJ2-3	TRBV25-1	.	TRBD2	TGTGCCAGCAGTGAATGGGTAGCGGGAGCCCCAGATACGCAGTATTTT	CASSEWVAGAPDTQYF
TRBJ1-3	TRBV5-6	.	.	TGTGCCAGCAGCTTGGTAACAGTTAATGACACCATATATTTT	CASSLVTVNDTIYF
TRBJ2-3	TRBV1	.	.	TGCACCAGCAGCCAAGATGGAGCGATAAAAGATACGCAGTATTTT	CTSSQDGAIKDTQYF
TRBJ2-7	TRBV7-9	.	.	TGTGCCAGCAGCTTAGTCGGGTTCGAGCAGTACTTC	CASSLVGFEQYF
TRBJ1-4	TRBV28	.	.	TGTGCCAGCAGTTTCGGACAGTCTAATGAAAAACTGTTTTTT	CASSFGQSNEKLFF
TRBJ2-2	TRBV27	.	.	TGTGCCAGCAGGGGAGGGACAGCCTCCGCCGGGGAGCTGTTTTTT	CASRGGTASAGELFF
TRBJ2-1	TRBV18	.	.	TGTGCCAGCTCACAGCACCACTCATACAATGAGCAGTTCTTC	CASSQHHSYNEQFF
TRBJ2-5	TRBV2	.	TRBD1	TGTGCCAGCACTCGGGACAGGTATTCTGGGGCCCAGTACTTC	CASTRDRYSGAQYF
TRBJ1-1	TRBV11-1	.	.	TGTGCCAGCAGTCCCTCTGTGGCCGGCAGACGGGTGCACACTGAAGCTTTCTTT	CASSPSVAGRRVHTEAFF
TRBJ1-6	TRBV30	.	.	TGTGCCTGGAAAAACACCAACTCCTATAATTCACCCCTCCACTTT	CAWKNTNSYNSPLHF
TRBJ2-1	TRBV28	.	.	TGTGCCAGCCACGCATGGGGGGCGGGAGTGGGTGAGCAGTTCTTC	CASHAWGAGVGEQFF
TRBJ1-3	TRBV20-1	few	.	TGCAGTGCCGAACGGGGAAACACCATATATTTT	CSAERGNTIYF
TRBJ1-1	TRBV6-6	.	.	TGTGCCAGCAGTTACCCCCCCCAGAACACTGAAGCTTTCTTT	CASSYPPQNTEAFF
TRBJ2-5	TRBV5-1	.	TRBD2	TGCGCCAGCAGACCGACTAGCGGGAGGATCGGGGAGACCCAGTACTTC	CASRPTSGRIGETQYF
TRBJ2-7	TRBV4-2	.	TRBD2	TGTGCCAGCAGCCCCCGGACTAGCGGGGAGACAACCTACGAGCAGTACTTC	CASSPRTSGETTYEQYF
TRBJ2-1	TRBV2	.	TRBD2	TGTGCCAGCATGGGGGGTACTAGCGGGAGGACTGGGTACAATGAGCAGTTCTTC	CASMGGTSGRTGYNEQFF
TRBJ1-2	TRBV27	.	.	TGTGCCAGCAGTTTAGTCCCCGACAGGTTCTGGCTCACCTTC	CASSLVPDRFWLTF
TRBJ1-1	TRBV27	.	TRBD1	TGTGCCAGCGGGGGACAGGGAATGAACACTGAAGCTTTCTTT	CASGGQGMNTEAFF
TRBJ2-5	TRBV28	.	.	TGTGCCAGTCAAACAGTCCAAGAGACCCAGTACTTC	CASQTVQETQYF
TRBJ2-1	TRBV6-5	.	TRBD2	TGTGCCAGCCGCGGGCGGGAGGGTCGTAATGAGCAGTTCTTC	CASRGREGRNEQFF
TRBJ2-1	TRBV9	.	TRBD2	TGTGCCAGCAGCGTTACACTAGCGGGATTCGATGAGCAGTTCTTC	CASSVTLAGFDEQFF
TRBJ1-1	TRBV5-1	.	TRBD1	TGCGCCAGCACCATTCATCCGGGACAGGGAACTGAAGCTTTCTTT	CASTIHPGQGTEAFF
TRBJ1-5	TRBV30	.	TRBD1	TGTGCCTGGAGTAGATTTCTAGGGGGCGATCAGCCCCAGCATTTT	CAWSRFLGGDQPQHF
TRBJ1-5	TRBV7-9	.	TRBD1	TGTGCCAGCAGCCGGGACAGTCTCAATCAGCCCCAGCATTTT	CASSRDSLNQPQHF
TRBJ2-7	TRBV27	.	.	TGTGCCAGCAGTCCAACCGGGACCGTGTCATACGAGCAGTACTTC	CASSPTGTVSYEQYF